This T cell receptor (beta chain) was captured in a study of blood T cells in healthy people across ages. Using a J-beta primer mix together with a sample-barcoded 5' primer, a second PCR was run for about 6 to 12 cycles. The template-switch adaptor, which had 12 random nucleotides, put a tag on each cDNA molecule. TCRdb passed the 5' RACE reads through MiXCR, listing each CDR3 protein once. The repertoire consists of around 1,800,000 distinct CDR3 sequences, with approximately 40% occurring once and the leading ten covering under 30%. The CDR3 extends over 14 amino acids. This clonotype has only one observation. The junction differs from germline at one of its ends, possibly a read error.

V is TRBV12-3 or TRBV12-4 and J is TRBJ2-1, with D maybe TRBD1 (6 bases). This TCR was recovered from a human donor in good health. Sequenced: blood. DNA for the CDR3: TGTGCCAGCAGTTTAGCACGGGACAACAATGTGCAGTTCTTC. Amino acid sequence: CASSLARDNNVQFF.